These 28 T cell receptor beta chains were sequenced from one sample in a study of response to subunit inactivated influenza vaccine. TCRdb re-derived calls from the RT-PCR reads in MiXCR, one entry per CDR3 protein. There are about 160,000 distinct CDR3 sequences in the sample; roughly a tenth occur only once, and around 12% lies in the top ten. This material consisted of non-naive T cells sorted from PBMCs, taken roughly 48 days after vaccination. The receptor set was obtained from a man aged 45 to 65 who received an inactivated influenza vaccine.

The chain employs TRBV4-3 and TRBJ2-3, with a possible D match to TRBD1 (7 bases). V lost 0 bases to trimming and J lost 5 bases, with 15 bases between them. This CDR3 comprises 16 residues. Germline CDR1 LGHNA, CDR2 YSLEER. CDR3 region: CASSQDLAGGLDTQYF. The CDR3 DNA follows: TGCGCCAGCAGCCAAGATTTGGCAGGGGGGTTAGATACGCAGTATTTT.

This clonotype was detected a few times. The rearrangement uses TRBV4-3 and TRBJ2-1; D gene unclear. This CDR3 contains 16 residues. From germline, CDR1 is LGHNA and CDR2 YSLEER. V lost 4 bases and J 8 bases, leaving 21 bases between the germline ends. CDR3 DNA: TGCGCCAGCAGCCTGGGCCTCAGCGACCCCACCCATGAGCAGTTCTTC. Encoded protein: CASSLGLSDPTHEQFF.

This clonotype was detected ten times or more. CDR3 bases: TGTGCCAGCAGTTTGATGGGGGAAAAAGATACGCAGTATTTT. This codes for CASSLMGEKDTQYF. V usage is TRBV12-3 or TRBV12-4 and J usage is TRBJ2-3; D possibly uses TRBD1 or TRBD2 (5 bases each). The ends were cut back, 3 bases at V and 5 bases at J, with 12 bases in the middle. There are 14 residues in the CDR3.

With regard to this clonotype: This may arise from a read error, as a much more abundant clone is one base away. The V gene is TRBV12-3 or TRBV12-4, the J gene TRBJ2-2; possibly TRBD2 for D (6 bases). V was trimmed by 7 bases and J by 4 bases, leaving 10 bases between them. The CDR3 covers 13 residues. The CDR3 region is CASNRGITGELFF. The CDR3 DNA reads as TGTGCCAGCAATCGGGGGATCACCGGGGAGCTGTTTTTT.

V usage is TRBV7-2 and J usage is TRBJ2-1; D is undetermined. V lost 1 base and J lost 0, with 13 bases in between. CDR1 is SGHTA and CDR2 is FQGNSA in the germline V gene. The CDR3 loop spans 17 amino acids. As DNA, the CDR3 is TGTGCCAGCAGCTTAGGATCGTTTTCTAGCTCCTACAATGAGCAGTTCTTC. Amino acids: CASSLGSFSSSYNEQFF.

The chain links TRBV20-1 to TRBJ1-2, with a tentative D call TRBD1 (6 bases). The V end lost 5 bases, the J end lost 4 bases, and 23 bases lay between the germline ends. The CDR3 is 16 amino acids. CDR1 and CDR2 (germline): DFQATT, SNEGSKA (reference sequence). This CDR3 is CSAPRYLQGDGYGYTF. CDR3 in DNA: TGCAGTGCTCCTCGTTACCTACAGGGTGACGGCTATGGCTACACCTTC.

This clonotype was detected a few times. This chain links TRBV20-1 with TRBJ1-2; D is uncertain. This CDR3 region has 12 residues. Trimming removed 2 bases at V and 3 bases at J, with 7 bases between. Germline V lookup: CDR1 DFQATT, CDR2 SNEGSKA (reference sequence). CDR3 loop: CSARHRDYGYTF. The CDR3 region has the DNA TGCAGTGCTAGACACAGAGACTATGGCTACACCTTC.

This clonotype was counted a few times. The genes are TRBV6-1 and TRBJ1-2; 10 bases fit TRBD1. Germline V gives CDR1 MNHNS, CDR2 SASEGT. Germline trimming cut 5 bases from V and 8 bases from J; bases unmatched to any gene: 5. The CDR3 runs 13 residues. The CDR3 is CASSKRTGGGYTF. Here the CDR3 DNA reads TGTGCCAGCAGTAAACGGACAGGGGGAGGCTACACCTTC.

The table lists this clonotype with a count of one. A much larger clone lies one base from this, so it may be a read error. This chain uses TRBV20-1 with TRBJ2-1; 14 bases match TRBD2. From germline, CDR1 is DFQATT and CDR2 SNEGSKA (reference sequence). The CDR3 length is 12 residues. CDR3 residues: CSAGTSGGLGIF. The CDR3 DNA sequence: TGCAGTGCAGGGACTAGCGGGGGTCTCGGGATCTTC.

This clonotype turned up a few times. The rearrangement joins TRBV7-8 to TRBJ1-2; D call uncertain. The length of the CDR3 is 20 residues. Trimming cost V 0 bases and J 0 bases, with 23 bases left between them. Per germline, CDR1 SGHVS and CDR2 FQNEAQ. CDR3 amino acids: CASSLAPPQDLTPSNYGYTF. The DNA for the CDR3 is TGTGCCAGCAGCTTAGCGCCCCCACAAGACCTCACCCCCTCTAACTATGGCTACACCTTC.

The chain is built from TRBV20-1 and TRBJ2-7, with 9 bases identical to TRBD1. Per the germline V gene, CDR1 is DFQATT and CDR2 is SNEGSKA (reference sequence). The length of the CDR3 is 12 residues. The CDR3 nucleotides are TGCAGCGGGGGACAGGGACTCTACGAGCAGTACTTC. Amino acid sequence: CSGGQGLYEQYF.

The table lists this clonotype with a few counts. The V and J genes are TRBV11-2 and TRBJ2-2, with 11 bases identical to TRBD2. The CDR3 is made up of 16 amino acids. The trim removed 3 bases at V and 4 bases at J, leaving 4 bases unmatched. Germline V gives CDR1 SGHAT, CDR2 FQNNGV. CDR3 amino acids: CASSLIAGGFTGELFF. CDR3 sequence (DNA): TGTGCCAGCAGCTTGATAGCGGGGGGGTTCACCGGGGAGCTGTTTTTT.

This clonotype showed up many times. The V call is TRBV3-1, the J call TRBJ1-6, with D possibly matching TRBD1 (6 bases). With 5 bases removed from V and 8 bases from J, the gap between germline ends came to 13 bases. CDR3 length: 14 residues. Germline CDR1 LGHDT, CDR2 YNNKEL (reference sequence). The CDR3 bases are TGTGCCAGCAGCTTCAGGGGAAGTGATTCACCCCTCCACTTT. Translating it yields CASSFRGSDSPLHF.

CDR3 bases: TGCGCCAGCAGCCAAGGGCCGGGACAGACTTCTAACTATGGCTACACCTTC. Protein product: CASSQGPGQTSNYGYTF. The V call is TRBV4-3, the J call TRBJ1-2, with TRBD1 identical over 7 bases. Germline V CDR1 and CDR2: LGHNA, YSLEER. Trimming took 1 base from V and 0 from J; bases not matched to a gene: 8. The CDR3 length is 17 residues.

The chain uses TRBV12-3 or TRBV12-4 and TRBJ2-2, with 7 bases that match TRBD2. J was trimmed by 4 bases and V by 0 bases; bases with no gene match: 11. The CDR3 spans 18 residues. CDR3 bases: TGTGCCAGCAGTTTAGCGCGGGGGTATCTCCCGGGCACCGGGGAGCTGTTTTTT. Translated, it gives CASSLARGYLPGTGELFF.

There are a few counts of this clonotype. The chain combines TRBV7-9 with TRBJ2-7; TRBD1 matches at 8 bases. V dropped 0 bases and J dropped 1; count of bases not matched to a gene: 5. The CDR3 has 16 amino acids. Germline CDR1 reads SEHNR; CDR2 reads FQNEAQ (reference sequence). CDR3 coding DNA: TGTGCCAGCAGCTTAGCATCGGGACAGGTGTCCTACGAGCAGTACTTC. This translates into CASSLASGQVSYEQYF.

The rearrangement uses TRBV5-6 and TRBJ2-1, with 7 bases lining up with TRBD2. This CDR3 is built from 12 residues. With 1 base clipped from V and 14 bases from J, the junction kept 6 bases outside the gene matches. Germline CDR1 is SGHDT and CDR2 is YYEEEE. The CDR3 DNA follows: TGTGCCAGCAGCTTGCGAGCTCGGGAGGAGTTCTTC. Translating gives CASSLRAREEFF.

This clonotype showed up just a few times. The chain carries TRBV20-1 and TRBJ1-1, with unresolved D. Trimming removed 0 bases at V and 6 bases at J, with 17 bases between. The CDR3 extends over 15 amino acids. Germline V CDR1 and CDR2: DFQATT, SNEGSKA (reference sequence). The CDR3 coding sequence is TGCAGTGCTAGAGAATTATTAGATGAACGGGCTGAAGCTTTCTTT. It yields the protein CSARELLDERAEAFF.

This chain connects TRBV28 to TRBJ2-7; D gene unclear. The V and J ends lost 3 bases and 0 bases respectively, with 12 bases between them. The length of the CDR3 is 15 residues. Germline lookup yields CDR1 MDHEN and CDR2 SYDVKM. CDR3: CASSLSYGGSYEQYF. Written as DNA, the CDR3 is TGTGCCAGCAGTTTGAGTTATGGCGGCTCCTACGAGCAGTACTTC.

This clonotype was counted between two and nine times. The J gene is TRBJ2-7, the V gene TRBV9; D is uncertain. CDR3 size: 14 residues. Germline V gene lookup returns CDR1 SGDLS and CDR2 YYNGEE. The V end lost 0 bases, the J end lost 3 bases, and 10 bases lay between the germline ends. This CDR3 is CASSVGPQDYEQYF. The CDR3 bases are TGTGCCAGCAGCGTAGGCCCACAAGACTACGAGCAGTACTTC.

The sample holds a few counts of this clonotype. J is TRBJ2-5 and V is TRBV11-2; D not resolved. The CDR3 extends over 14 amino acids. Trimming took 1 base from V and 5 from J, leaving 11 bases between them. Germline CDR1 reads SGHAT; CDR2 reads FQNNGV. In nucleotides, the CDR3 is TGTGCCAGCAGCTTAGTGAGCTCCGGGGAGACCCAGTACTTC. Amino acids: CASSLVSSGETQYF. The variable domain in full, with the rest retrieved from reference TRBV11-2 and TRBJ2-5, is EAGVAQSPRYKIIEKRQSVAFWCNPISGHATLYWYQQILGQGPKLLIQFQNNGVVDDSQLPKDRFSAERLKGVDSTLKIQPAKLEDSAVYLCASSLVSSGETQYFGPGTRLLVL.

The chain combines TRBV5-1 with TRBJ1-1; possible D gene TRBD1, 6 bases. CDR1 and CDR2 from the germline V gene are SGHRS and YFSETQ. V dropped 6 bases and J dropped 0 bases, with 12 bases sitting between them. The CDR3 extends over 14 amino acids. CDR3 residues: CASTRGTMNTEAFF. For the CDR3, the DNA is TGCGCCAGCACCCGGGGGACAATGAACACTGAAGCTTTCTTT.

This clonotype was seen a handful of times. The chain carries TRBV21-1 and TRBJ2-7; the table's D call, TRBD1, was not checked against the DNA. TRBV21-1 is deemed a pseudogene. This CDR3 comprises 17 residues. The CDR3 nucleotides are TGTGCCAGCAGCAAAATTGCGGGGGGCGCGGGTACCTACGAGCAGTACTTC. Translated: CASSKIAGGAGTYEQYF.

This clonotype has ten or more counts. The rearrangement links TRBV4-3 to TRBJ1-1; perhaps TRBD1 as D (5 bases). The CDR3 covers 17 residues. The V end lost 1 base, the J end lost 0 bases, and 15 bases lay between the germline ends. Germline-derived CDR1 and CDR2 are LGHNA and YSLEER. CDR3 nucleotide sequence: TGCGCCAGCAGCCAAGCCGGGGGGGGGATGTTGAACACTGAAGCTTTCTTT. Translation: CASSQAGGGMLNTEAFF.

A remark on this clonotype: With a much larger clone just one base away, this may be a read error. The chain employs TRBV20-1 and TRBJ2-3; the match to TRBD2 covers 9 bases. V lost 4 bases, J lost 6 bases, and 14 bases stayed unmatched. CDR3 length: 16 residues. Germline-derived CDR1 and CDR2 are DFQATT and SNEGSKA (reference sequence). CDR3 amino acids: CSATTPQRGVRDTQYF. In DNA form, the CDR3 reads TGCAGTGCTACAACGCCCCAGCGGGGGGTTAGGGATACGCAGTATTTT.

The chain couples TRBV7-9 to TRBJ1-2, with 7 bases identical to TRBD1. From germline, CDR1 is SEHNR and CDR2 FQNEAQ (reference sequence). The CDR3 has 15 residues. Losses at the gene ends were 5 bases for V and 8 bases for J; bases not matched to a gene: 14. The CDR3 DNA reads TGTGCCAGCAGCCGAACGGGACAGACACCGTCCGGCTACACCTTC. Translating it yields CASSRTGQTPSGYTF.

The CDR3 DNA follows: TGTGCCAGCAGCCCCCGGGAGGAGGCGAAGGGCTACACCTTC. Its protein product is CASSPREEAKGYTF. The chain has TRBV9 and TRBJ1-2; D gene ambiguous. From germline, CDR1 is SGDLS and CDR2 YYNGEE. Trimming shortened V by 4 bases and J by 8 bases, and 18 bases separated the two germline ends. The CDR3 extends over 14 amino acids.

This chain connects TRBV25-1 to TRBJ2-3; D may match TRBD1 or TRBD2 (6 bases each). The CDR3 runs to 16 residues. Deletions cut 1 base from V and 6 bases from J, with 17 bases between. The germline gives CDR1 MGHDK, CDR2 SYGVNS. CDR3 in amino acids: CASSEWVGGQVDTQYF. CDR3 in DNA: TGTGCCAGCAGTGAATGGGTCGGGGGCCAGGTGGATACGCAGTATTTT. Full variable domain (remainder filled in from reference TRBV25-1 and TRBJ2-3): EADIYQTPRYLVIGTGKKITLECSQTMGHDKMYWYQQDPGMELHLIHYSYGVNSTEKGDLSSESTVSRIRTEHFPLTLESARPSHTSQYLCASSEWVGGQVDTQYFGPGTRLTVL.